Listed below are T cell receptor beta chains from one sample, sequenced in a study of cytomegalovirus exposure and HLA in healthy donors. Sequencing used immunoSEQ multiplex PCR; TCRdb keeps in-frame clones, though not all of them. The top ten clones hold about 0.5% of a sample with around 190,000 clones, over 70% of them seen once. The source material was PBMCs. These receptors were collected from a woman in her fifties or sixties in good health and CMV-seronegative. Each CDR3 is given with its conserved first and last residue. A D gene is named only where the DNA matches it firmly. Size is stated for part of the rows, as once, few or many counts, or as a class when the clone is expanded.

D,size,J,V,length,DNA,CDR3
TRBD1,NA,TRBJ1-2,TRBV2,15,TGTGCCAGCAGTTTCTCCGGGACAGGGTACTATGGCTACACCTTC,CASSFSGTGYYGYTF
TRBD1,NA,TRBJ1-4,TRBV7-2,15,TGTGCCAGCAGCCCTACAGGGGGCCTGAATGAAAAACTGTTTTTT,CASSPTGGLNEKLFF
NA,NA,TRBJ2-7,TRBV28,13,TGTGCCAGCAGTTTATCCAATGCCTACGAGCAGTACTTC,CASSLSNAYEQYF
TRBD1,NA,TRBJ1-4,TRBV7-9,15,TGTGCCGGCGACAACGGGACAGGGGCTAATGAAAAACTGTTTTTT,CAGDNGTGANEKLFF
NA,NA,TRBJ2-5,TRBV5-1,13,TGCGCCAGCAGCTTGGGACAGCAAGAGACCCAGTACTTC,CASSLGQQETQYF
NA,NA,TRBJ2-1,TRBV7-2,14,TGTGCCAGCAGCTCCCCTGGGGCAGGCGGCGCATTGATCTTC,CASSSPGAGGALIF
TRBD1,NA,TRBJ2-7,TRBV6-6,14,TGTGCCAGCAGTTTCCTCGGACAGGGGTACGAGCAGTACTTC,CASSFLGQGYEQYF
NA,NA,TRBJ2-7,TRBV20-1,11,TGCAGTGCTAGTTTCCACTACGAGCAGTACTTC,CSASFHYEQYF
TRBD1,few,TRBJ1-1,TRBV6-1,14,TGTGCCAGCAGTGGACAGGGGGCGCGGACTGAAGCTTTCTTT,CASSGQGARTEAFF
NA,NA,TRBJ2-3,TRBV7-9,12,TGTGCCAGCAGCCGAGACTTTGATACGCAGTATTTT,CASSRDFDTQYF
TRBD2,NA,TRBJ2-7,TRBV15,13,TGTGCCAACCAACTAGCGGGAGCGGGGGAGCAGTACTTC,CANQLAGAGEQYF
NA,NA,TRBJ2-7,TRBV9,16,TGTGCCAGCAGCGTAGAACCGGGACAAACCTCCTACGAGCAGTACTTC,CASSVEPGQTSYEQYF
NA,few,TRBJ1-5,TRBV7-6,14,TGTGCCAGCAGCGTCGACAGCGGCAATCAGCCCCAGCATTTT,CASSVDSGNQPQHF
NA,once,TRBJ1-5,TRBV28,14,TGTGCCAGCGTGGCGGAGTATAGCAATCAGCCCCAGCATTTT,CASVAEYSNQPQHF
NA,NA,TRBJ2-7,TRBV10-1,14,TGCGCCAGCAGTGAGTCACAACAGTCCTACGAGCAGTACTTC,CASSESQQSYEQYF
NA,NA,TRBJ2-7,TRBV7-3,16,TGTGCCAGCAGCTTAAGGGGCGGCAGGGTAGTCTACGAGCAGTACTTC,CASSLRGGRVVYEQYF
TRBD1,NA,TRBJ1-5,TRBV4-1,18,TGCGCCAGCAGCCAAGATATGGGCCTCAGGGGGCGCTATCAGCCCCAGCATTTT,CASSQDMGLRGRYQPQHF
NA,NA,TRBJ2-7,TRBV2,11,TGTGCCAGCAGTGGACAGTACGAGCAGTACTTC,CASSGQYEQYF
TRBD1,NA,TRBJ2-5,TRBV29-1,16,TGCAGCGTTGGGGCAGGGGGTTTGTCGACCCAAGAGACCCAGTACTTC,CSVGAGGLSTQETQYF
TRBD1,NA,TRBJ2-3,TRBV5-4,17,TGTGCCAGCAGCATGATGAAAGGGACGGGACAGTTAGATACGCAGTATTTT,CASSMMKGTGQLDTQYF
NA,once,TRBJ2-1,TRBV10-3,13,TGTGCCACAAGGGGGGGTGCGAGGGATGAGCAGTTCTTC,CATRGGARDEQFF
TRBD1,NA,TRBJ1-6,TRBV6-5,15,TGTGCCAGCAGTTCTAGACAGGGAGGATCCTCACCCCTCCACTTT,CASSSRQGGSSPLHF
NA,NA,TRBJ1-2,TRBV29-1,12,TGCAGCGTGGAAGGAGGAAGCTATGGCTACACCTTC,CSVEGGSYGYTF
NA,NA,TRBJ1-1,TRBV18,16,TGTGCCAGCTCCCCATTGCCCGGGGTAGGGAACACTGAAGCTTTCTTT,CASSPLPGVGNTEAFF
NA,NA,TRBJ2-6,TRBV5-4,17,TGTGCCAGCAGCTCCCTCCGACAAACCTCTGGGGCCAACGTCCTGACTTTC,CASSSLRQTSGANVLTF
NA,NA,TRBJ1-4,TRBV5-1,16,TGCGCCAGCAGCCCCAGCACCGGGGCAACTAATGAAAAACTGTTTTTT,CASSPSTGATNEKLFF
TRBD2,NA,TRBJ2-7,TRBV9,16,TGTGCCAGCAGCCCCGGTTTAGCGGGGGGGCTCTACGAGCAGTACTTC,CASSPGLAGGLYEQYF
TRBD1,NA,TRBJ1-1,TRBV7-2,15,TGTGCCAGCACGGAGACAGGGGGCGCAAACACTGAAGCTTTCTTT,CASTETGGANTEAFF
TRBD2,NA,TRBJ2-5,TRBV5-6,16,TGTGCCAGCAGCTTCCTTAGCGGGGGGGCCGGGGGAGACCAGTACTTC,CASSFLSGGAGGDQYF
TRBD2,NA,TRBJ2-7,TRBV13,14,TGTGCCAGCAGCGCCCGACTAGCGGGAGTTCCTATGGACTTC,CASSARLAGVPMDF
NA,NA,TRBJ1-1,TRBV19,14,TGTGCCAGTAGTATATGGGGCGAGAACACTGAAGCTTTCTTT,CASSIWGENTEAFF
NA,NA,TRBJ2-2,TRBV11-3,14,TGTGCCAGCAGCTTAGGGGGCGCACAAGGGGAGCTGTTTTTT,CASSLGGAQGELFF
TRBD1,NA,TRBJ1-1,TRBV5-1,14,TGCGCCAGCAGCTTGACAGGGGGGGACACTGAAGCTTTCTTT,CASSLTGGDTEAFF
TRBD1,NA,TRBJ1-2,TRBV27,13,TGTGCCAGCAGCCCGGACAGGGGCTATGGCTACACCTTC,CASSPDRGYGYTF
TRBD1,NA,TRBJ2-3,TRBV6-5,16,TGTGCCAGCAGTTACTCTCCGACAGGGGGCACAGATACGCAGTATTTT,CASSYSPTGGTDTQYF
NA,NA,TRBJ1-5,TRBV19,13,TGTGCCAGTAGTTTGACCACGGGACAGCCCCAGCATTTT,CASSLTTGQPQHF
NA,NA,TRBJ1-3,TRBV5-1,14,TGCGCCAGCACCCTAGGGGGCTCTGGAAACACCATATATTTT,CASTLGGSGNTIYF
NA,NA,TRBJ2-5,TRBV7-6,16,TGTGCCAGCAGCTCAAGGAAATCAAGCGACAGTCAGACCCAGTACTTC,CASSSRKSSDSQTQYF
TRBD1,few,TRBJ1-5,TRBV7-6,15,TGTGCCAGCAGCCGGGACAGCCATAGCAATCAGCCCCAGCATTTT,CASSRDSHSNQPQHF
TRBD2,few,TRBJ2-3,TRBV9,19,TGTGCCAGCAGCAAAAGGACTAGCGGGGGCTTACATAGCACAGATACGCAGTATTTT,CASSKRTSGGLHSTDTQYF
TRBD1,NA,TRBJ2-7,TRBV19,15,TGTGCCAGTAGTAAGGGACAGGGGGGATTTTCCGAGCAGTACTTC,CASSKGQGGFSEQYF
NA,NA,TRBJ2-3,TRBV10-3,12,TGTGCCAGCCAGGGTACCGGAGATACGCAGTATTTT,CASQGTGDTQYF
NA,NA,TRBJ1-2,TRBV7-6,15,TGTGCCAGCAGCCCACGTCCGACAGCACTAAATGGCTACACCTTC,CASSPRPTALNGYTF
NA,once,TRBJ2-1,TRBV19,14,TGTGCCAGTAGTGTCTACAGCTCCTACAATGAGCAGTTCTTC,CASSVYSSYNEQFF
NA,NA,TRBJ1-6,TRBV27,14,TGTGCCAGCGGCCTTGATCGGGGGGGTTCACCCCTCCACTTT,CASGLDRGGSPLHF
TRBD2,NA,TRBJ2-1,TRBV5-1,17,TGCGCCAGCGAGCGGGGGGGAGGGGTCGGCTCCTACAATGAGCAGTTCTTC,CASERGGGVGSYNEQFF
NA,NA,TRBJ1-5,TRBV30,12,TGTGCCTGGAGTCCCCGCCCGGGAGCCCAGCATTTT,CAWSPRPGAQHF
NA,NA,TRBJ1-5,TRBV6-5,13,TGTGCCAGCAGTCAGGGTCGATACCAGCCCCAGCATTTT,CASSQGRYQPQHF
NA,NA,TRBJ2-3,TRBV23-1,17,TGCGCCAGCAGCTCTACCCCACCGGGGGTCTACACAGATACGCAGTATTTT,CASSSTPPGVYTDTQYF
TRBD2,few,TRBJ2-3,TRBV7-3,16,TGTGCCAGCAGCTTAGTGACTAGCGGTAGCACAGATACGCAGTATTTT,CASSLVTSGSTDTQYF
TRBD1,NA,TRBJ1-4,TRBV19,17,TGTGCCAGTAGAGGGGAAAAACAGGGGGCGCAGGTGGAAAAACTGTTTTTT,CASRGEKQGAQVEKLFF
TRBD2,NA,TRBJ2-7,TRBV28,13,TGTGCCAGCTCGGGGGGAGGGTCCTACGAGCAGTACTTC,CASSGGGSYEQYF
NA,few,TRBJ2-5,TRBV4-3,16,TGCGCCAGCAGCCAAGATGGCAGGGGTGGACAAGAGACCCAGTACTTC,CASSQDGRGGQETQYF
TRBD1,NA,TRBJ2-7,TRBV9,15,TGTGCCAGCAGCCCGACGTGGGCAGGGGGCCACGAGCAGTACTTC,CASSPTWAGGHEQYF
NA,NA,TRBJ2-7,TRBV21-1,15,TGTGCCAGCAGCATACCGGGACTAGGGTTCTACGAGCAGTACTTC,CASSIPGLGFYEQYF
NA,NA,TRBJ2-7,TRBV4-1,16,TGCGCCAGCAGCCAAGTTCTTGGCAGGGTAACTTACGAGCAGTACTTC,CASSQVLGRVTYEQYF
NA,few,TRBJ2-6,TRBV5-1,18,TGCGCCAGCAGCTTGGGGGGGCCCCCCGATTCTGGGGCCAACGTCCTGACTTTC,CASSLGGPPDSGANVLTF
NA,once,TRBJ1-4,TRBV4-3,16,TGCGCCAGCAGCCAATCGCAGGCAGGGCGAGGTGAAAAACTGTTTTTT,CASSQSQAGRGEKLFF
NA,NA,TRBJ2-1,TRBV9,16,TGTGCCAGCAGCGTGTCTCTGGAGGTCGCTTCCAATGAGCAGTTCTTC,CASSVSLEVASNEQFF
NA,NA,TRBJ1-5,TRBV28,16,TGTGCCAGCAGTTTGAGTTTTTCACCTTACGGGGGGCCCCAGCATTTT,CASSLSFSPYGGPQHF